The 23 T cell receptor beta chains listed next were all sequenced from one sample in a study of OX40 agonist ivuxolimab in advanced cancers. Here immunoSEQ multiplex PCR was the method, and the copy in TCRdb shows in-frame clones only, minus some. The sample has roughly 56,000 clones; about 82% are singletons. The specimen comprised CD4+ or CD8+ T cells sorted from blood, sampled in a trial of the OX40 agonist ivuxolimab. These receptors originate from an adult with an advanced solid tumor such as melanoma, head and neck, liver or kidney cancer.

The CDR3 DNA is TGTGCCAGCAGCCACCGGGGGGGCCAGGCAATGAGGCAGTTCTTC. Amino acid sequence: CASSHRGGQAMRQFF. The chain employs TRBV14 and TRBJ2-1, with 8 bases that match TRBD2. The CDR3 is 15 residues long. Germline V gene lookup returns CDR1 SGHDN and CDR2 FVKESK. With V trimmed by 3 bases and J by 12 bases, 13 bases remained unmatched.

The V call is TRBV9, the J call TRBJ1-3; weak D call: TRBD1 (5 bases). Germline assignment: CDR1 SGDLS and CDR2 YYNGEE. V was trimmed by 0 bases and J by 8 bases, leaving 15 bases between them. The CDR3 contains 15 residues. The CDR3 coding sequence is TGTGCCAGCAGCGTAGCTGGGGGGTTGACGGACACCATATATTTT. This codes for CASSVAGGLTDTIYF.

The chain has TRBV11-2 and TRBJ1-1, with 7 bases identical to TRBD1. This CDR3 has 13 amino acids. Germline-derived CDR1 and CDR2 are SGHAT and FQNNGV. V dropped 5 bases and J dropped 5; count of bases not matched to a gene: 5. The CDR3 loop reads CASSRPGGTEAFF. CDR3 DNA: TGTGCCAGCAGCAGACCAGGGGGTACTGAAGCTTTCTTT.

This chain connects TRBV18 to TRBJ2-3; no firm D call. With 0 bases removed from V and 9 bases from J, the gap between germline ends came to 10 bases. The CDR3 has 13 residues. Germline V gene data show CDR1 as KGHSH and CDR2 as LQKENI. CDR3 sequence (DNA): TGTGCCAGCTCACCACCCCAGTCACAGACGCAGTATTTT. Its protein is CASSPPQSQTQYF. The variable domain in full, with the rest retrieved from reference TRBV18 and TRBJ2-3, is NAGVMQNPRHLVRRRGQEARLRCSPMKGHSHVYWYRQLPEEGLKFMVYLQKENIIDESGMPKERFSAEFPKEGPSILRIQQVVRGDSAAYFCASSPPQSQTQYFGPGTRLTVL.

The V gene is TRBV9, the J gene TRBJ2-1, with TRBD2 as a possible D gene (7 bases). Germline V CDR1 and CDR2: SGDLS, YYNGEE. CDR3 length: 15 residues. V lost 5 bases and J lost 2, with 14 bases in between. CDR3 amino acids: CASRPAGAPYNEQFF. In DNA, the CDR3 is TGTGCCAGCAGGCCGGCGGGGGCCCCCTACAATGAGCAGTTCTTC.

The chain couples TRBV7-2 to TRBJ2-5, with 10 nucleotides matching TRBD2. The CDR3 is 15 residues long. The germline V gene encodes CDR1 SGHTA and CDR2 FQGNSA. Unmatched junction bases numbered 11, after V lost 8 bases and J lost 5 bases. Here the CDR3 reads CASRDSGGLGETQYF. CDR3 nucleotides: TGTGCCAGCCGGGATAGCGGGGGGCTGGGGGAGACCCAGTACTTC.

The chain carries TRBV7-9 and TRBJ1-2; unclear D gene. The CDR3 spans 13 residues. The V end lost 2 bases, the J end lost 8 bases, and 12 bases lay between the germline ends. CDR1 is SEHNR and CDR2 is FQNEAQ in the germline V gene (reference sequence). The CDR3 nucleotides are TGTGCCAGCAGCTTATCCATTGACGGGGGCTACACCTTC. It encodes CASSLSIDGGYTF.

This clone is a singleton in its sample. This rearrangement joins TRBV13 to TRBJ2-3; TRBD1 agrees at 8 bases. The V and J ends lost 4 bases and 2 bases, in that order; junction bases with no gene match: 11. From germline, CDR1 is PRHDT and CDR2 FYEKMQ (reference sequence). This CDR3 comprises 17 residues. This CDR3 is CASSSGSGQVITDTQYF. For the CDR3, the DNA is TGTGCCAGCAGCTCAGGATCGGGACAGGTTATCACAGATACGCAGTATTTT.

The genes are TRBV10-1 and TRBJ1-4; D uncertain. Trimming removed 4 bases at V and 0 bases at J, with 12 bases between. CDR1 is WNHNN and CDR2 is SYGVQD in the germline V gene (reference sequence). The CDR3 length is 16 residues. For the CDR3, the DNA is TGCGCCAGCAGTGTCCCGATTTTAGCAACTAATGAAAAACTGTTTTTT. Protein product: CASSVPILATNEKLFF.

The V call is TRBV11-1, the J call TRBJ2-1; D is undetermined. The CDR3 loop spans 13 amino acids. Germline lookup yields CDR1 SGHAT and CDR2 FQDESV (reference sequence). Trimming removed 1 base from V and 7 bases from J, with 8 bases in between. The CDR3 loop reads CASSLGNGNEQFF. CDR3 in DNA: TGTGCCAGCAGCTTAGGGAACGGGAATGAGCAGTTCTTC.

The V call is TRBV7-2, the J call TRBJ1-2; TRBD1 matches 7 bases. The germline V gene has CDR1 SGHTA and CDR2 FQGNSA. This CDR3 has 15 amino acids. The trim removed 5 bases at V and 8 bases at J, leaving 14 bases unmatched. CDR3 amino acids: CASSAQTGPLLGYTF. CDR3 DNA: TGTGCCAGCAGCGCCCAGACAGGGCCACTATTGGGCTACACCTTC.

The chain has TRBV15 and TRBJ2-7, with D tentatively TRBD2 (5 bases). Germline V gives CDR1 LNHNV, CDR2 YYDKDF (reference sequence). V shed 1 base and J shed 2 bases, with 9 bases lying between them. This CDR3 has 14 amino acids. CDR3 in DNA: TGTGCCACCAGCAGAGGGGGAGACCCCTACGAGCAGTACTTC. This codes for CATSRGGDPYEQYF.

This rearrangement joins TRBV28 to TRBJ2-7; TRBD2 matches at 8 bases. CDR1 is MDHEN and CDR2 is SYDVKM in the germline V gene. J was trimmed by 0 bases and V by 4 bases; bases with no gene match: 2. This CDR3 has 14 residues. The CDR3 DNA is TGTGCCAGCAGTTCGGGGGGGAGCTCCTACGAGCAGTACTTC. Translated: CASSSGGSSYEQYF.

The V gene is TRBV4-3, the J gene TRBJ1-2, with TRBD1 matching 11 bases. The CDR3 length is 15 residues. The V and J ends lost 3 bases and 3 bases, in that order; junction bases with no gene match: 3. From germline, CDR1 is LGHNA and CDR2 YSLEER. The CDR3 coding sequence is TGCGCCAGCAGCCAGGACAGGGGGCGCTACTATGGCTACACCTTC. It is translated as CASSQDRGRYYGYTF.

The V gene is TRBV6-5, the J gene TRBJ1-4, with TRBD1 as a possible D gene (5 bases). V was clipped by 4 bases and J by 2 bases, with 14 bases between them. The CDR3 totals 16 residues. Germline lookup yields CDR1 MNHEY and CDR2 SVGAGI. The CDR3 region has the DNA TGTGCCAGCAGTTTGACCGGGACTCGGACTAATGAAAAACTGTTTTTT. Its protein product is CASSLTGTRTNEKLFF.

The chain has TRBV6-1 and TRBJ1-1, with D unresolved. The CDR3 is 13 residues long. Germline V gene lookup returns CDR1 MNHNS and CDR2 SASEGT. V dropped 1 base and J dropped 8 bases, with 11 bases sitting between them. The CDR3 nucleotides are TGTGCCAGCAGTGAAGTAGTTAAAAGCGAAGCTTTCTTT. Residues: CASSEVVKSEAFF.

The genes are TRBV7-2 and TRBJ1-3; TRBD1 is a possible D gene (5 bases). Germline V CDR1 and CDR2: SGHTA, FQGNSA. Trimming left V 4 bases short and J 3 bases short, with 7 bases between. CDR3 length equals 13 residues. CDR3 in amino acids: CASSYTGGNTIYF. The CDR3 region has the DNA TGTGCCAGCAGCTATACAGGTGGAAACACCATATATTTT.

The chain couples TRBV10-3 to TRBJ1-6, with a tentative D call TRBD1 (6 bases). In germline, CDR1 is ENHRY, CDR2 SYGVKD. The V gene lost 8 bases and the J gene lost 8 bases, with 10 bases spanning the gap. The CDR3 consists of 12 residues. CDR3 nucleotides: TGTGCCATCTCGGAGGGGGATTCACCCCTCCACTTT. Protein sequence: CAISEGDSPLHF.

J is TRBJ1-5 and V is TRBV5-1; D unresolved. The germline V gene encodes CDR1 SGHRS and CDR2 YFSETQ. The CDR3 extends over 16 amino acids. Trimming took off 0 bases at V and 0 bases at J, with 10 bases between the two ends. CDR3 residues: CASSLGGSHSNQPQHF. CDR3 DNA sequence: TGCGCCAGCAGCTTGGGTGGCAGCCATAGCAATCAGCCCCAGCATTTT.

This clone came up once. This rearrangement joins TRBV5-1 to TRBJ2-1; TRBD2 matches 7 bases. The CDR3 spans 18 residues. From germline, CDR1 is SGHRS and CDR2 YFSETQ. Trimming removed 0 bases from V and 0 bases from J; junction bases left unmatched: 9. CDR3 sequence: CASSLVGTTLSSYNEQFF. The CDR3, as DNA: TGCGCCAGCAGCTTGGTGGGGACTACCTTAAGCTCCTACAATGAGCAGTTCTTC.

This chain links TRBV7-3 with TRBJ1-3, with unresolved D. In germline, CDR1 is SGHTA, CDR2 FQGTGA. V dropped 4 bases and J dropped 4 bases, with 8 bases sitting between them. CDR3 size: 13 residues. The DNA for the CDR3 is TGTGCCAGCAGCTCTACATTCGGAAACACCATATATTTT. Translating gives CASSSTFGNTIYF.

The CDR3 coding sequence is TGTGCCAGCAGCTCAAGGGAGCGGGGGTCCGAAAACATTCAGTACTTC. Amino acids: CASSSRERGSENIQYF. This chain uses TRBV4-2 with TRBJ2-4; 8 bases map to TRBD2. With 5 bases clipped from V and 5 bases from J, the junction kept 11 bases outside the gene matches. The germline V gene encodes CDR1 LGHNA and CDR2 YNFKEQ. This CDR3 contains 16 residues.

The chain uses TRBV13 and TRBJ2-2, with 11 positions matching TRBD2. The V and J ends lost 5 bases and 4 bases, in that order; junction bases with no gene match: 9. The CDR3 is 17 residues long. Per germline, CDR1 PRHDT and CDR2 FYEKMQ (reference sequence). The CDR3 is CASSLSGTSGGTGELFF. The CDR3 coding sequence is TGTGCCAGCAGCCTGAGCGGTACTAGCGGGGGCACCGGGGAGCTGTTTTTT.